This T cell receptor beta chain was retrieved from a study of Graves' ophthalmopathy and Graves' hyperthyroidism. As for the study in general: Prior to any treatment, peripheral blood was collected at the time of initial diagnosis.

In this sample, this clonotype turned up many times. Ophthalmopathic donors had moderate-to-severe activity, CAS ≥3 and NOSPECS ≥4, with disease that had lasted under 3 months. Other autoimmune disease, uncontrolled infection, pregnancy and lactation led to exclusion. Clinical symptoms, serum thyroxine, TRAb, thyroid ultrasound and orbital computed tomography determined diagnosis. RNA transcripts yielded amplified TCR beta CDR3 regions. The workflow started with a first-round RT-PCR run with HTBI primers and then moved on to a second-round multiplex PCR. TCRdb re-derived calls from the multiplex PCR reads in MiXCR, one entry per CDR3 protein. The sample includes about 740,000 distinct CDR3 sequences, roughly 41% of them seen just once. The sample was peripheral blood. This sequence originates from an adult man with Graves' ophthalmopathy.

This CDR3 is CSATHGETQYF. DNA of the CDR3: TGCAGTGCCACCCATGGGGAGACCCAGTACTTC. The chain couples TRBV20-1 to TRBJ2-5; D is unresolved. The CDR3 spans 11 residues. V gave up 6 bases and J gave up 5 bases, with 10 bases separating them. Per germline, CDR1 DFQATT and CDR2 SNEGSKA (reference sequence).